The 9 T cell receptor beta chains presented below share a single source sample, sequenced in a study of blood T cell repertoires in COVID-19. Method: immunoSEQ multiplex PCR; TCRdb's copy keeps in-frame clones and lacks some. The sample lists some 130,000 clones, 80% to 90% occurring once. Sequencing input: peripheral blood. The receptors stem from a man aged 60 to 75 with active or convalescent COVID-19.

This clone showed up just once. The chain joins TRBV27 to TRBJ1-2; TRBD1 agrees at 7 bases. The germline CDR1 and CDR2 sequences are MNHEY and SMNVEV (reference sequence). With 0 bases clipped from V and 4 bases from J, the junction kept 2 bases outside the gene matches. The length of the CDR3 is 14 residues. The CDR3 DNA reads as TGTGCCAGCAGTTTATCGAGGGGGCCCTATGGCTACACCTTC. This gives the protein CASSLSRGPYGYTF.

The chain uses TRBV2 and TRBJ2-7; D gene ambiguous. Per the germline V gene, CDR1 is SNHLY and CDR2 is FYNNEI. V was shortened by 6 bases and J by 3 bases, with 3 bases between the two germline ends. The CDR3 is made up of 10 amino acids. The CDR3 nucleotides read TGTGCCAGCAGACTCTACGAGCAGTACTTC. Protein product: CASRLYEQYF.

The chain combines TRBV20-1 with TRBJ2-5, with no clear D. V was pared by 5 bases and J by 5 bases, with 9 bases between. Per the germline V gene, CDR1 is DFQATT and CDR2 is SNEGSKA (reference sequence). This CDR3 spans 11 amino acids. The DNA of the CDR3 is TGCAGTGCTCCTACCCCTGAGACCCAGTACTTC. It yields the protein CSAPTPETQYF.

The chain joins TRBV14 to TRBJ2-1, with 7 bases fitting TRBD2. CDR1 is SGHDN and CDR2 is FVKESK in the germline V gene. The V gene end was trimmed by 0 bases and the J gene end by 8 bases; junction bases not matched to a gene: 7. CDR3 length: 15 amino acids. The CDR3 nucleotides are TGTGCCAGCAGCCAAGACTTGCACGCGGGGGATGAGCAGTTCTTC. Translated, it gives CASSQDLHAGDEQFF.

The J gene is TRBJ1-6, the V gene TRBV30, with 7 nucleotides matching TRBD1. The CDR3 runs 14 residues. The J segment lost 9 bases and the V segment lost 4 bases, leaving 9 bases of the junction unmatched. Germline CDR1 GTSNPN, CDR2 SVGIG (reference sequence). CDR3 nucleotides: TGTGCCTGGAAATTGACAGGGATGGGTTCACCCCTCCACTTT. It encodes CAWKLTGMGSPLHF.

The CDR3 DNA reads TGTGCCAGCAGCGTAGGTGAGCGGTTATTTACAGATACGCAGTATTTT. Translation gives CASSVGERLFTDTQYF. V gene TRBV9 combines with J gene TRBJ2-3; D is possibly TRBD2 (5 bases). Trimming took 0 bases from V and 3 from J, leaving 14 bases between them. Germline CDR1 SGDLS, CDR2 YYNGEE. The CDR3 spans 16 residues.

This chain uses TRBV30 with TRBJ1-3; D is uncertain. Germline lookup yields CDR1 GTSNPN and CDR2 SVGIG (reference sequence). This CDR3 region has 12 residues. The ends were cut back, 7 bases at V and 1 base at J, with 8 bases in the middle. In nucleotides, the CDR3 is TGTGCCTCCCGGGGATCTGGAAACACCATATATTTT. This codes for CASRGSGNTIYF.

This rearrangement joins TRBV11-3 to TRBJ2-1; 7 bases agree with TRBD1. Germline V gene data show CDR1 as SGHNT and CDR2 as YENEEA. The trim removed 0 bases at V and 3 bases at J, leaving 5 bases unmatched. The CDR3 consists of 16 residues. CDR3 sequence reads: CASSLETGAGYNEQFF. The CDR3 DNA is TGTGCCAGCAGCTTAGAAACAGGGGCCGGCTACAATGAGCAGTTCTTC.

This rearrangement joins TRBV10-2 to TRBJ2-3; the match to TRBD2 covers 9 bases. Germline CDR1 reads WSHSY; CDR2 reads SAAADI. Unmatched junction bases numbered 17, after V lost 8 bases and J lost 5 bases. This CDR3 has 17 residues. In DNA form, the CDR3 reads TGCGCCAGCGGCGGGGGGGCAGACGAAGTAAGACGAGATACGCAGTATTTT. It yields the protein CASGGGADEVRRDTQYF.